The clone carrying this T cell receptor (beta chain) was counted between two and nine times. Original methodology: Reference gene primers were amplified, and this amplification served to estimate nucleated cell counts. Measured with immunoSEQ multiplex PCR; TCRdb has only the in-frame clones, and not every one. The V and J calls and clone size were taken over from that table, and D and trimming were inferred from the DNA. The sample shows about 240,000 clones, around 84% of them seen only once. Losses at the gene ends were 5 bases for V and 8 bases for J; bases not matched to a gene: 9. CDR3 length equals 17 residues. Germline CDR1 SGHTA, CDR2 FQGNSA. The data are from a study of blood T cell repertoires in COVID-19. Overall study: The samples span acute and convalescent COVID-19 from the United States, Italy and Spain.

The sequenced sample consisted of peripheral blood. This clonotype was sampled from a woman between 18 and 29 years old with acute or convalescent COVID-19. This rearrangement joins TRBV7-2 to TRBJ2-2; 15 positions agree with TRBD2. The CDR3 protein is CASSPTGTSGRRGELFF. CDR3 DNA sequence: TGTGCCAGCAGCCCTACCGGGACTAGCGGGAGGAGGGGGGAGCTGTTTTTT. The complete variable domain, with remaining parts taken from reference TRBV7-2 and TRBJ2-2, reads GAGVSQSPSNKVTEKGKDVELRCDPISGHTALYWYRQSLGQGLEFLIYFQGNSAPDKSGLPSDRFSAERTGGSVSTLTIQRTQQEDSAVYLCASSPTGTSGRRGELFFGEGSRLTVL.